Detailed here is one T cell receptor beta chain. The data are from a study of blood T cell repertoires in COVID-19. V lost 3 bases, J lost 6 bases, and 20 bases lay in between. This CDR3 contains 17 residues. Germline CDR1 SGHAT, CDR2 FQNNGV. Repertoires were generated with immunoSEQ multiplex PCR, while TCRdb's copy carries only in-frame clones and drops some. Of 55,000 to 80,000 clones in the sample, more than 75% were seen once. The clonotype comes from a human donor in a cohort sampled during active COVID-19. The chain employs TRBV11-2 and TRBJ2-2; D might be TRBD1 (5 bases). The sample consisted of peripheral blood. The CDR3 loop reads CASSFGWAGNIAGELFF. DNA of the CDR3: TGTGCCAGCAGCTTTGGGTGGGCAGGGAACATCGCCGGGGAGCTGTTTTTT.